The 29 T cell receptor beta chains below all came from one sample that was sequenced in a study of OX40 agonist ivuxolimab in advanced cancers. The library was obtained by the immunoSEQ multiplex PCR assay. TCRdb took over this immuneACCESS table, retaining in-frame rearrangements with V and J assigned. Such tables are incomplete; in checked studies, under half of the missing clones stem from an unresolved V gene, and the remainder is unexplained. Across this sample there are 70,000 to 90,000 clones, with 75% to 90% seen only once. The top ten constitute around 0.4% of the sample. The sequencing used CD4+ or CD8+ T cells sorted from blood, collected in a trial of the OX40 agonist ivuxolimab. The receptors shown here come from an adult with an advanced solid tumor such as melanoma, head and neck, liver or kidney cancer.

This chain uses TRBV30 with TRBJ2-3; 9 nucleotides align to TRBD2. The ends lost 1 base at V and 2 bases at J; junction bases unmatched: 4. Germline V gene lookup returns CDR1 GTSNPN and CDR2 SVGIG (reference sequence). The CDR3 is 15 residues long. The CDR3 here is CAWSGLAGNTDTQYF. The CDR3, as DNA: TGTGCCTGGAGTGGCCTAGCGGGGAACACAGATACGCAGTATTTT.

The chain links TRBV19 to TRBJ1-2; D may be TRBD1 (5 bases). This CDR3 is built from 15 residues. The germline V gene encodes CDR1 LNHDA and CDR2 SQIVND (reference sequence). Deletions cut 1 base from V and 4 bases from J, with 13 bases between. The CDR3 protein is CASSIGGRASYGYTF. The CDR3 region has the DNA TGTGCCAGTAGTATAGGGGGCAGAGCGAGCTATGGCTACACCTTC.

This clone was counted once. The V and J genes are TRBV30 and TRBJ1-6; D gene ambiguous. Germline lookup yields CDR1 GTSNPN and CDR2 SVGIG (reference sequence). Trimming stripped 5 bases from V and 4 bases from J, with 9 bases between. The CDR3 loop spans 13 amino acids. The CDR3 region has the DNA TGTGCCTGGGGCGGCACATATAATTCACCCCTCCACTTT. Protein product: CAWGGTYNSPLHF.

The genes are TRBV19 and TRBJ1-2; 10 bases align to TRBD1. Germline CDR1 LNHDA, CDR2 SQIVND (reference sequence). The CDR3 totals 15 residues. V trimming: 9 bases; J trimming: 5 bases; junction bases outside the gene matches: 12. Written as DNA, the CDR3 is TGTGCCAGCACACCACTACTGGGACAGGGGTATGGCTACACCTTC. Amino acid sequence: CASTPLLGQGYGYTF.

The genes are TRBV27 and TRBJ1-1; no firm D call. Germline CDR1 MNHEY, CDR2 SMNVEV (reference sequence). Trimming stripped 7 bases from V and 3 bases from J, with 18 bases between. The CDR3 extends over 15 amino acids. The DNA of the CDR3 is TGTGCCAGCATATCCCTGGTGAAGGGTTACACTGAAGCTTTCTTT. It translates to CASISLVKGYTEAFF.

The chain uses TRBV7-2 and TRBJ1-1; tentatively, D is TRBD1 (5 bases). Germline CDR1 reads SGHTA; CDR2 reads FQGNSA. Trimming cost V 4 bases and J 1 base, with 13 bases left between them. The CDR3 consists of 15 residues. As DNA, the CDR3 is TGTGCCAGCAGCTCAAGACAGATGACGAACACTGAAGCTTTCTTT. It encodes CASSSRQMTNTEAFF.

The rearrangement joins TRBV18 to TRBJ2-7; D uncertain. V was pared by 0 bases and J by 1 base, with 10 bases between. Germline-derived CDR1 and CDR2 are KGHSH and LQKENI. This CDR3 comprises 15 residues. CDR3 region: CASSPPGKPSYEQYF. The CDR3 nucleotides read TGTGCCAGCTCACCACCGGGGAAGCCATCCTACGAGCAGTACTTC.

The chain is built from TRBV4-3 and TRBJ2-2; TRBD2 aligns across 9 bases. The CDR3 has 19 amino acids. Germline lookup yields CDR1 LGHNA and CDR2 YSLEER. Losses at the gene ends were 0 bases for V and 7 bases for J; bases not matched to a gene: 15. The CDR3 region has the DNA TGCGCCAGCAGCCAAGATTCCGATATGGTAGCGGGAGTGCTCGGGGAGCTGTTTTTT. Protein sequence: CASSQDSDMVAGVLGELFF.

The chain combines TRBV5-4 with TRBJ2-3, with TRBD2 identical over 13 bases. Germline CDR1 SGHNT, CDR2 YYREEE (reference sequence). This CDR3 has 17 amino acids. The V segment lost 4 bases and the J segment 6 bases; nucleotides outside the gene matches: 11. The CDR3 bases are TGTGCCAGCAGCAGGACTAGCGGGAGTGAAAGTAGGGATACGCAGTATTTT. This gives the protein CASSRTSGSESRDTQYF.

CDR3 coding DNA: TGTGCCAGCAGTTACTCCCCCCTAGCGGGAGGGCAACCCCAGTACTTC. Protein: CASSYSPLAGGQPQYF. V and J are TRBV6-5 and TRBJ2-5, with TRBD2 identical over 12 bases. Germline CDR1 is MNHEY and CDR2 is SVGAGI. V dropped 0 bases and J dropped 9; count of bases not matched to a gene: 8. This CDR3 has 16 residues.

V and J are TRBV19 and TRBJ2-5, with a weak D call TRBD1 (6 bases). CDR1 and CDR2 from the germline V gene are LNHDA and SQIVND (reference sequence). V was clipped by 6 bases and J by 4 bases, with 9 bases between them. The CDR3 is made up of 12 amino acids. The CDR3 bases are TGTGCCAGTAGACAGGGAGCAGAGACCCAGTACTTC. It yields the protein CASRQGAETQYF.

Comment on this clone: This sample includes further DNA sequences coding for the same CDR3. The rearrangement uses TRBV7-6 and TRBJ2-4; D perhaps matches TRBD1 (5 bases). Germline V gene sequence: CDR1 SGHVS, CDR2 FNYEAQ. Trimming stripped 5 bases from V and 0 bases from J, with 20 bases between. This CDR3 contains 18 residues. In DNA, the CDR3 is TGTGCCAGCAGCCTAGAGGTCACAGGACCTCTAGCCAAAAACATTCAGTACTTC. Translation gives CASSLEVTGPLAKNIQYF.

The chain joins TRBV5-1 to TRBJ2-1; TRBD1 matches 7 bases. The V gene's germline CDR1 is SGHRS and CDR2 YFSETQ. This CDR3 has 15 amino acids. Germline trimming cut 1 base from V and 4 bases from J; bases unmatched to any gene: 5. The CDR3 spells CASSLTQQGYNEQFF. The CDR3, as DNA: TGCGCCAGCAGCTTGACGCAACAGGGGTACAATGAGCAGTTCTTC.

The count of this clone is one. This chain joins TRBV19 and TRBJ1-2, with D possibly matching TRBD1 (6 bases). From germline, CDR1 is LNHDA and CDR2 SQIVND (reference sequence). V shed 8 bases and J shed 6 bases, with 19 bases lying between them. The CDR3 contains 14 residues. The CDR3 coding sequence is TGTGCCAGTGGGACCGGGGGCCAGGTAAATGGCTACACCTTC. It codes for CASGTGGQVNGYTF.

This clone was detected only once. J is TRBJ1-5 and V is TRBV27; tentative D call: TRBD1 (6 bases). V lost 5 bases to trimming and J lost 3 bases, with 11 bases between them. Germline V gene lookup returns CDR1 MNHEY and CDR2 SMNVEV (reference sequence). This CDR3 contains 14 residues. CDR3 loop: CASSPGAFNQPQHF. CDR3 DNA: TGTGCCAGCAGTCCAGGGGCCTTCAATCAGCCCCAGCATTTT.

V gene TRBV10-1 combines with J gene TRBJ1-1; TRBD1 agrees at 8 bases. The CDR3 covers 16 residues. CDR1 is WNHNN, CDR2 SYGVQD, per germline (reference sequence). Trimming removed 5 bases from V and 2 bases from J; junction bases left unmatched: 10. CDR3 loop: CASSPVRTGSNTEAFF. The CDR3 DNA follows: TGCGCCAGCAGTCCAGTCAGGACAGGGAGCAACACTGAAGCTTTCTTT.

The rearrangement uses TRBV7-2 and TRBJ1-2; D gene unclear. Between the trimmed V and J ends, which lost 4 bases and 8 bases, there was a span of 11 bases. Germline values: CDR1 SGHTA, CDR2 FQGNSA. The CDR3 is 12 residues long. The CDR3 spells CASSSTSGGYTF. In DNA form, the CDR3 reads TGTGCCAGCAGCTCCACGAGTGGGGGCTACACCTTC. Together with reference TRBV7-2 and TRBJ1-2, the CDR3 gives the full variable domain: GAGVSQSPSNKVTEKGKDVELRCDPISGHTALYWYRQSLGQGLEFLIYFQGNSAPDKSGLPSDRFSAERTGGSVSTLTIQRTQQEDSAVYLCASSSTSGGYTFGSGTRLTVV.

V and J are TRBV27 and TRBJ2-1; D is ambiguous. CDR3 length equals 15 residues. The germline V and J ends were trimmed by 5 bases and 1 base, with 12 bases remaining between them. Germline-derived CDR1 and CDR2 are MNHEY and SMNVEV (reference sequence). The CDR3 DNA follows: TGTGCCAGCAGTCCTTTAAAGGGTTCCTACAATGAGCAGTTCTTC. Encoded protein: CASSPLKGSYNEQFF.

The V call is TRBV5-4, the J call TRBJ2-2, with 10 bases matching TRBD1. Germline V gives CDR1 SGHNT, CDR2 YYREEE (reference sequence). The CDR3 totals 16 residues. After removal of 4 bases from V and 3 bases from J, the junction contained 6 bases not matched to a gene. This chain's CDR3 is CASSAGDRGYTGELFF. CDR3 nucleotides: TGTGCCAGCAGCGCTGGGGACAGGGGCTACACCGGGGAGCTGTTTTTT.

This clone appeared many times. The V and J genes are TRBV2 and TRBJ1-1; TRBD1 matches 8 bases. The germline V gene has CDR1 SNHLY and CDR2 FYNNEI. This CDR3 is built from 15 residues. Losses at the gene ends were 6 bases for V and 1 base for J; bases not matched to a gene: 7. This chain's CDR3 is CASRDGDRKNTEAFF. The DNA for the CDR3 is TGTGCCAGCAGGGACGGGGACAGGAAGAACACTGAAGCTTTCTTT.

The chain joins TRBV18 to TRBJ2-7; D remains unclear. V lost 2 bases and J lost 0, with 11 bases in between. The CDR3 sequence is 15 residues long. Germline V CDR1 and CDR2: KGHSH, LQKENI. In nucleotides, the CDR3 is TGTGCCAGCTCACCATCAACGGTAAGCTCCTACGAGCAGTACTTC. Translation gives CASSPSTVSSYEQYF.

This chain connects TRBV5-1 to TRBJ1-1; 7 positions match TRBD1. CDR3 length: 14 amino acids. The germline V gene encodes CDR1 SGHRS and CDR2 YFSETQ. V shed 4 bases, J shed 5 bases, and the junction held 8 bases outside the gene matches. The CDR3 nucleotides are TGCGCCAGCAGCGTTAGGCAGGGGGATACTGAAGCTTTCTTT. This codes for CASSVRQGDTEAFF.

This clone was counted only a few times. The chain uses TRBV6-6 and TRBJ2-1; the match to TRBD2 covers 13 bases. The V segment lost 0 bases and the J segment 7 bases; nucleotides outside the gene matches: 3. Germline V gene data show CDR1 as MNHNY and CDR2 as SVGAGI (reference sequence). This CDR3 has 16 residues. The CDR3 nucleotides read TGTGCCAGCAGTTACTCGCTACTAGCGGGAGGGAATGAGCAGTTCTTC. Amino acids: CASSYSLLAGGNEQFF.

The chain uses TRBV7-2 and TRBJ2-5, with D possibly matching TRBD2 (6 bases). The CDR3 extends over 17 amino acids. Trimming left V 1 base short and J 4 bases short, with 19 bases between. The germline V gene encodes CDR1 SGHTA and CDR2 FQGNSA. Here the CDR3 reads CASSLGVIASVVETQYF. In nucleotides, the CDR3 is TGTGCCAGCAGCTTAGGGGTCATCGCTAGCGTGGTAGAGACCCAGTACTTC. Complete variable domain (other parts from reference TRBV7-2 and TRBJ2-5): GAGVSQSPSNKVTEKGKDVELRCDPISGHTALYWYRQSLGQGLEFLIYFQGNSAPDKSGLPSDRFSAERTGGSVSTLTIQRTQQEDSAVYLCASSLGVIASVVETQYFGPGTRLLVL.

J is TRBJ2-3 and V is TRBV18, with D maybe TRBD2 (7 bases). V was trimmed by 3 bases and J by 5 bases, leaving 12 bases between them. This CDR3 is 14 amino acids long. Per germline, CDR1 KGHSH and CDR2 LQKENI. The CDR3 protein is CASSPTGGRDTQYF. The DNA for the CDR3 is TGTGCCAGCTCACCGACGGGGGGCAGAGATACGCAGTATTTT.

The chain has TRBV6-5 and TRBJ1-4; 7 bases are a match to TRBD1. With V trimmed by 2 bases and J by 7 bases, 7 bases remained unmatched. Germline V lookup: CDR1 MNHEY, CDR2 SVGAGI. The CDR3 sequence is 15 residues long. The CDR3 loop is CASSYTGTVGEKLFF. Written as DNA, the CDR3 is TGTGCCAGCAGTTACACCGGGACAGTGGGTGAAAAACTGTTTTTT.

For the CDR3, the DNA is TGTGCCAGCAGCTTAGCCACCAATCAGCCCCAGCATTTT. It is translated as CASSLATNQPQHF. This rearrangement joins TRBV7-8 to TRBJ1-5; D is unclear. This CDR3 has 13 residues. The V gene lost 0 bases and the J gene lost 3 bases, with 3 bases spanning the gap. Germline lookup yields CDR1 SGHVS and CDR2 FQNEAQ.

The gene calls are TRBV18 and TRBJ1-4; D uncertain. The CDR3 totals 16 residues. CDR1 is KGHSH, CDR2 LQKENI, per germline. V lost 2 bases to trimming and J lost 3 bases, with 13 bases between them. The CDR3 protein is CASSPMEGTANEKLFF. The CDR3 DNA reads TGTGCCAGCTCACCAATGGAGGGAACGGCTAATGAAAAACTGTTTTTT.

V usage is TRBV7-2 and J usage is TRBJ2-3, with 9 bases aligning to TRBD2. The CDR3 extends over 15 amino acids. V lost 3 bases, J lost 3 bases, and 4 bases stayed unmatched. Germline lookup yields CDR1 SGHTA and CDR2 FQGNSA. CDR3 amino acids: CASSFSGSRTDTQYF. The DNA of the CDR3 is TGTGCCAGCAGCTTTAGCGGGAGCCGAACAGATACGCAGTATTTT.